This T cell receptor (beta chain) was recorded in a study of OX40 agonist ivuxolimab in advanced cancers. Broader study findings: Partial responders receiving 0.1-3.0 mg/kg showed among the lowest clonal expansion.

The germline V and J ends were trimmed by 9 bases and 2 bases, with 16 bases remaining between them. Per the germline V gene, CDR1 is LNHDA and CDR2 is SQIVND (reference sequence). There are 14 residues in the CDR3. About this clone itself: Its specificity is not known.

Exclusion applied to patients with autoimmune disease history or systemic immunosuppression. Sequencing was performed with immunoSEQ multiplex PCR; in TCRdb, only in-frame clones are kept and a portion is missing. The table includes 98,000 or so clones, 75% to 95% detected once. Sequencing was performed on CD4+ or CD8+ T cells sorted from blood, taken in a trial of the OX40 agonist ivuxolimab. This receptor was taken from an adult with an advanced solid tumor such as melanoma, head and neck, liver or kidney cancer. The J gene is TRBJ2-5, the V gene TRBV19; TRBD2 is a possible D gene (6 bases). The DNA for the CDR3 is TGTGCCAGCCGAGGTCGGGGGACTCAAGAGACCCAGTACTTC. This codes for CASRGRGTQETQYF.